Shown below are 14 T cell receptor beta chains from a single sample sequenced in a study of cytomegalovirus exposure and HLA in healthy donors (dated by TCRdb to the late 2010s). The library relied on the immunoSEQ multiplex PCR assay. For the multiplex PCR, a mixture combining 60 forward primers for TCR Vbeta segments and 13 reverse primers for TCR Jbeta segments was used. What TCRdb holds here is the immuneACCESS table cut down to in-frame rearrangements. Part of the clones is not present; checked against another copy, under half of the missing clones reflect an unresolved V gene, and the others are unexplained. This sample has 85,000 to 130,000 clones in its table, and about 76% of those were observed once. The ten largest clones take up around 5.8% of the sample. Sequences were obtained from PBMCs. Receptor source: a woman aged 45-59 years in good health and CMV-seropositive.

This clone was counted between two and nine times. J is TRBJ1-4 and V is TRBV7-8, with 7 nucleotides matching TRBD1. CDR1 SGHVS and CDR2 FQNEAQ come from the germline V gene. V trimming: 3 bases; J trimming: 6 bases; junction bases outside the gene matches: 7. The CDR3 extends over 15 amino acids. The DNA of the CDR3 is TGTGCCAGCAGCTTGAGGGACAGATATCATGAAAAACTGTTTTTT. Amino acid sequence: CASSLRDRYHEKLFF.

The genes are TRBV10-3 and TRBJ1-5, with D maybe TRBD1 (5 bases). This CDR3 contains 14 residues. The germline gives CDR1 ENHRY, CDR2 SYGVKD. The V end lost 6 bases, the J end lost 5 bases, and 14 bases lay between the germline ends. The DNA for the CDR3 is TGTGCCATCAGGGGACCGGGGGAAGATCAGCCCCAGCATTTT. The encoded protein is CAIRGPGEDQPQHF.

About this clone itself: At one of its ends the junction is not consistent with the germline gene, which may arise from a read error. The chain couples TRBV30 to TRBJ1-4, with 7 nucleotides matching TRBD1. The CDR3 has 14 amino acids. The germline gives CDR1 GTSNPN, CDR2 SVGIG (reference sequence). The DNA for the CDR3 is TGTGCCTGGCAGGGACAGACATACAATGAAAGACTGTTTTTT. This translates into CAWQGQTYNERLFF.

The chain employs TRBV10-3 and TRBJ2-5; a possible D gene is TRBD1 (6 bases). V dropped 2 bases and J dropped 5 bases, with 12 bases sitting between them. CDR1 and CDR2 from the germline V gene are ENHRY and SYGVKD. The length of the CDR3 is 14 residues. Here the CDR3 reads CAISERGLGETQYF. Written as DNA, the CDR3 is TGTGCCATCAGTGAGAGGGGGTTGGGGGAGACCCAGTACTTC.

The chain is built from TRBV9 and TRBJ1-4; possible D gene TRBD1, 5 bases. The ends were cut back, 3 bases at V and 7 bases at J, with 16 bases in the middle. Germline V gene sequence: CDR1 SGDLS, CDR2 YYNGEE. The CDR3 contains 15 residues. CDR3 amino acids: CASSAGPSGGEKLFF. CDR3 nucleotide sequence: TGTGCCAGCAGCGCAGGACCCTCCGGGGGTGAAAAACTGTTTTTT.

The rearrangement joins TRBV19 to TRBJ2-7; tentatively, D is TRBD2 (6 bases). The CDR3 totals 14 residues. V was pared by 2 bases and J by 3 bases, with 11 bases between. Per the germline V gene, CDR1 is LNHDA and CDR2 is SQIVND (reference sequence). The CDR3 DNA follows: TGTGCCAGTAGTATAAAATCCGGGGGCTACGAGCAGTACTTC. Translated: CASSIKSGGYEQYF.

On this clone itself: At one of its ends the junction is not consistent with the germline gene, which may arise from a read error. This same CDR3 is encoded by further DNA sequences in the sample. The gene calls are TRBV4-1 and TRBJ1-2; D unresolved. Germline V lookup: CDR1 MGHRA, CDR2 YSYEKL. This CDR3 comprises 12 residues. CDR3 amino acids: CASSDGGYGYTF. In nucleotides, the CDR3 is TGCGCCAGCTCCGACGGAGGCTATGGCTATACCTTC.

The rearrangement links TRBV6-6 to TRBJ1-2; D unresolved. The CDR3 is 12 amino acids. The germline CDR1 and CDR2 sequences are MNHNY and SVGAGI (reference sequence). V was shortened by 6 bases and J by 8 bases, with 13 bases between the two germline ends. The CDR3: CASSQVPEGYTF. CDR3 nucleotide sequence: TGTGCCAGCAGCCAGGTCCCGGAAGGCTACACCTTC.

The J gene is TRBJ1-5, the V gene TRBV5-1; 8 bases are shared with TRBD1. The CDR3 sequence is 16 residues long. Germline lookup yields CDR1 SGHRS and CDR2 YFSETQ. V was pared by 0 bases and J by 7 bases, with 9 bases of the junction left unmatched. Here the CDR3 DNA reads TGCGCCAGCAGCTTGGCTCCAGGGGGCATGGGCCAGCCCCAGCATTTT. This translates into CASSLAPGGMGQPQHF.

The V and J genes are TRBV6-5 and TRBJ1-1; tentative D call: TRBD1 (6 bases). V lost 7 bases and J lost 4, with 19 bases in between. Germline V CDR1 and CDR2: MNHEY, SVGAGI. The length of the CDR3 is 15 residues. CDR3 sequence: CASIPGGGWGTEAFF. CDR3 sequence (DNA): TGTGCCAGCATCCCGGGCGGGGGCTGGGGCACTGAAGCTTTCTTT.

The gene calls are TRBV19 and TRBJ1-3; D is possibly TRBD1 (5 bases). Trimming cost V 3 bases and J 0 bases, with 15 bases left between them. The CDR3 is 17 residues long. Germline V lookup: CDR1 LNHDA, CDR2 SQIVND (reference sequence). The CDR3 bases are TGTGCCAGTAGTATGATGAACAGGCCTAACTCTGGAAACACCATATATTTT. This sequence encodes CASSMMNRPNSGNTIYF. The variable domain in full, completed from reference TRBV19 and TRBJ1-3, reads DGGITQSPKYLFRKEGQNVTLSCEQNLNHDAMYWYRQDPGQGLRLIYYSQIVNDFQKGDIAEGYSVSREKKESFPLTVTSAQKNPTAFYLCASSMMNRPNSGNTIYFGEGSWLTVV.

In this sample, this clone turned up a few times. V and J are TRBV4-3 and TRBJ1-5; tentatively, D is TRBD1 (5 bases). The germline V and J ends were trimmed by 0 bases and 4 bases, with 10 bases remaining between them. This CDR3 spans 15 amino acids. Germline CDR1 reads LGHNA; CDR2 reads YSLEER. The DNA of the CDR3 is TGCGCCAGCAGCCAAGATGGTAGGACAAATCAGCCCCAGCATTTT. It translates to CASSQDGRTNQPQHF.

The chain carries TRBV18 and TRBJ2-1; TRBD1 is a possible D gene (6 bases). V was trimmed by 5 bases and J by 9 bases, leaving 14 bases between them. The CDR3 is made up of 13 amino acids. Germline CDR1 reads KGHSH; CDR2 reads LQKENI. The CDR3 coding sequence is TGTGCCAGCTCATTATTGGTACAGGGTGAGCAGTTCTTC. It is translated as CASSLLVQGEQFF. The whole variable domain, remainder taken from reference TRBV18 and TRBJ2-1, is NAGVMQNPRHLVRRRGQEARLRCSPMKGHSHVYWYRQLPEEGLKFMVYLQKENIIDESGMPKERFSAEFPKEGPSILRIQQVVRGDSAAYFCASSLLVQGEQFFGPGTRLTVL.

The rearrangement joins TRBV7-2 to TRBJ1-1, with 11 bases matching TRBD1. V was pared by 3 bases and J by 5 bases, with 2 bases of the junction left unmatched. This CDR3 region has 14 residues. Looked up from germline, CDR1 is SGHTA and CDR2 is FQGNSA. The CDR3 region is CASSLDRGPTEAFF. The CDR3 nucleotides read TGTGCCAGCAGCTTGGACAGGGGGCCTACTGAAGCTTTCTTT.